One and the same sample provided the 23 T cell receptor beta chains below, sequenced in a study of beta chain features in type 1 diabetes (dated by TCRdb to 2016 to 2019). The library was produced with the immunoSEQ multiplex PCR assay. All of the isolated RNA was reverse transcribed with the High Capacity cDNA Reverse Transcription Kit, so expressed TCRB transcripts were sequenced. Sourced from immuneACCESS, this table was stored by TCRdb with only in-frame sequences that have V and J called. A share of the clones is absent; for the studies checked, an unresolved V gene accounts for under half, and the remainder has no known explanation. The sample table shows 200,000 to 250,000 clones, and approximately 10% are seen once. Approximately 1.3% of the sample belongs to the ten largest clones. The material sequenced was central memory CD4+ T cells from blood. The source of these receptors is a man aged 18 to 29 in good health.

Only a few counts were recorded for this clone. V gene TRBV20-1 combines with J gene TRBJ2-7, with D possibly matching TRBD1 (6 bases). CDR1 DFQATT and CDR2 SNEGSKA come from the germline V gene (reference sequence). The CDR3 covers 11 residues. Deletions cut 5 bases from V and 9 bases from J, with 14 bases between. The CDR3 protein is CSAARQEAQYF. The CDR3 nucleotides read TGCAGTGCTGCCCGACAGGAAGCGCAGTACTTC.

The chain has TRBV14 and TRBJ2-1; TRBD2 matches 7 bases. Germline V gene sequence: CDR1 SGHDN, CDR2 FVKESK. V dropped 0 bases and J dropped 7; count of bases not matched to a gene: 12. CDR3 size: 17 residues. The CDR3 protein is CASSQDKAGLGLNEQFF. In DNA, the CDR3 is TGTGCCAGCAGCCAAGATAAAGCGGGACTCGGATTGAATGAGCAGTTCTTC.

V gene TRBV4-2 combines with J gene TRBJ2-3, with D perhaps being TRBD1 or TRBD2 (5 bases each). Between the trimmed V and J ends, which lost 2 bases and 3 bases, there was a span of 9 bases. The CDR3 has 14 residues. Germline loops: CDR1 LGHNA, CDR2 YNFKEQ. This chain's CDR3 is CASSQPGATDTQYF. The CDR3 bases are TGTGCCAGCAGCCAACCCGGGGCTACAGATACGCAGTATTTT.

This clone was seen a handful of times. V and J are TRBV30 and TRBJ1-1; no reliable D call. V was trimmed by 4 bases and J by 0 bases, leaving 6 bases between them. The CDR3 sequence is 12 residues long. Germline V gene sequence: CDR1 GTSNPN, CDR2 SVGIG (reference sequence). CDR3 region: CAWTAVNTEAFF. In DNA form, the CDR3 reads TGTGCCTGGACGGCGGTGAACACTGAAGCTTTCTTT.

This chain joins TRBV7-8 and TRBJ1-1; D might be TRBD1 (6 bases). Germline lookup yields CDR1 SGHVS and CDR2 FQNEAQ. This CDR3 comprises 14 residues. V dropped 6 bases and J dropped 0 bases, with 11 bases sitting between them. CDR3 nucleotide sequence: TGTGCCAGCAGAGCGACAGGTATGAACACTGAAGCTTTCTTT. Its translation is CASRATGMNTEAFF.

The genes are TRBV11-2 and TRBJ2-7, with TRBD1 matching over 7 bases. CDR3 size: 11 residues. V trimming: 6 bases; J trimming: 6 bases; junction bases outside the gene matches: 2. Germline V gene lookup returns CDR1 SGHAT and CDR2 FQNNGV. CDR3 sequence: CASSPGGEQYF. As DNA, the CDR3 is TGTGCCAGCAGTCCAGGGGGCGAGCAGTACTTC.

This chain joins TRBV5-1 and TRBJ2-7; a possible D gene is TRBD1 (6 bases). Germline V lookup: CDR1 SGHRS, CDR2 YFSETQ. The CDR3 is 14 residues long. V shed 4 bases and J shed 3 bases, with 14 bases lying between them. CDR3 sequence: CASSTRDNLYEQYF. CDR3 DNA: TGCGCCAGCAGCACCCGGGACAACCTCTACGAGCAGTACTTC.

This clone was seen a few times. The chain couples TRBV4-1 to TRBJ1-4; 7 nucleotides agree with TRBD1. The CDR3 spans 15 residues. Germline V lookup: CDR1 MGHRA, CDR2 YSYEKL. V lost 1 base and J lost 8; bases outside the gene matches: 7. In DNA form, the CDR3 reads TGCGCCAGCAGCCAAGTCGAAGGGGGCCGAGAAAAACTGTTTTTT. Translated, it gives CASSQVEGGREKLFF.

V gene TRBV7-9 combines with J gene TRBJ2-5, with 7 bases fitting TRBD2. CDR1 and CDR2 (germline): SEHNR, FQNEAQ (reference sequence). This CDR3 has 14 residues. V lost 7 bases to trimming and J lost 1 base; unmatched junction nucleotides: 6. CDR3 in amino acids: CASKASGAQETQYF. Here the CDR3 DNA reads TGTGCCAGCAAAGCTAGCGGAGCCCAAGAGACCCAGTACTTC.

The J gene is TRBJ1-1, the V gene TRBV19; no clear D. The V gene lost 0 bases and the J gene lost 11 bases, with 13 bases spanning the gap. CDR3 length equals 13 residues. Germline values: CDR1 LNHDA, CDR2 SQIVND (reference sequence). The CDR3 nucleotides are TGTGCCAGTAGTATAGATCAACCCCGCCGGGCTTTCTTT. Protein: CASSIDQPRRAFF.

The chain carries TRBV6-6 and TRBJ2-3; no reliable D call. Germline lookup yields CDR1 MNHNY and CDR2 SVGAGI (reference sequence). Trimming pared 4 bases from V and 8 bases from J, leaving 19 bases between. The CDR3 spans 15 residues. CDR3 loop: CASSFLSGEGATQYF. CDR3 DNA sequence: TGTGCCAGCAGTTTCCTCTCAGGAGAAGGAGCTACGCAGTATTTT.

There are a few counts of this clone. V gene TRBV7-2 combines with J gene TRBJ2-5; D is ambiguous. Germline-derived CDR1 and CDR2 are SGHTA and FQGNSA. V shed 3 bases and J shed 0 bases, with 8 bases lying between them. The length of the CDR3 is 14 residues. The CDR3 spells CASSFGPNQETQYF. CDR3 DNA: TGTGCCAGCAGCTTCGGGCCCAACCAAGAGACCCAGTACTTC.

The rearrangement joins TRBV29-1 to TRBJ2-5; weak D call: TRBD2 (5 bases). Looked up from germline, CDR1 is SQVTM and CDR2 is ANQGSEA. This CDR3 has 12 residues. V lost 3 bases and J lost 5, with 10 bases in between. The CDR3 loop is CSVDSSWETQYF. Here the CDR3 DNA reads TGCAGCGTTGATTCTAGCTGGGAGACCCAGTACTTC.

This clone has only a few counts. The V call is TRBV7-2, the J call TRBJ2-1; possibly TRBD2 for D (6 bases). The CDR3 consists of 13 residues. Trimming took 6 bases from V and 6 from J, leaving 12 bases between them. Germline V gene lookup returns CDR1 SGHTA and CDR2 FQGNSA. The CDR3 nucleotides read TGTGCCAGCAGTCTGCCTAGCGCCAATGAGCAGTTCTTC. It yields the protein CASSLPSANEQFF.

This clone has a handful of counts. The rearrangement uses TRBV30 and TRBJ1-1, with D possibly matching TRBD1 (5 bases). The V and J ends lost 1 base and 4 bases respectively, with 10 bases between them. The CDR3 contains 13 residues. Germline CDR1 reads GTSNPN; CDR2 reads SVGIG (reference sequence). CDR3 sequence reads: CAWSGDSTTEAFF. The CDR3 nucleotides read TGTGCCTGGAGTGGTGACAGTACCACTGAAGCTTTCTTT.

This clone was found a few times. The chain employs TRBV4-2 and TRBJ2-7, with 10 bases matching TRBD1. The germline V gene has CDR1 LGHNA and CDR2 YNFKEQ. Trimming removed 4 bases from V and 6 bases from J; junction bases left unmatched: 6. CDR3 size: 14 residues. CDR3 region: CASSRTGTGVEQYF. CDR3 in DNA: TGTGCCAGCAGCCGAACCGGGACAGGGGTCGAGCAGTACTTC.

This clone came up a few times. The chain links TRBV2 to TRBJ2-3, with D perhaps being TRBD1 or TRBD2 (5 bases each). In germline, CDR1 is SNHLY, CDR2 FYNNEI. Trimming removed 4 bases at V and 6 bases at J, with 23 bases between. The CDR3 sequence is 17 residues long. CDR3 nucleotides: TGTGCCAGCAGTGGCCGTCGGGGACGAGTAGGATCGGATACGCAGTATTTT. Its translation: CASSGRRGRVGSDTQYF.

This clone was recorded a few times. This chain uses TRBV11-3 with TRBJ2-1; TRBD2 aligns across 9 bases. Looked up from germline, CDR1 is SGHNT and CDR2 is YENEEA. The junction had 3 bases not matched to a gene; V was cut back by 1 base and J by 5 bases. The CDR3 consists of 15 residues. The CDR3 bases are TGTGCCAGCAGCTTAGGGACTAGCGCCAACAATGAGCAGTTCTTC. Its protein product is CASSLGTSANNEQFF.

This clone was picked up a small number of times. J is TRBJ2-3 and V is TRBV10-3, with 10 bases matching TRBD1. Per germline, CDR1 ENHRY and CDR2 SYGVKD. The CDR3 runs 16 residues. V lost 2 bases to trimming and J lost 2 bases; unmatched junction nucleotides: 4. The CDR3 region is CAISERDRGTTDTQYF. CDR3 DNA: TGTGCCATCAGTGAGCGGGACAGGGGAACCACAGATACGCAGTATTTT.

The rearrangement links TRBV25-1 to TRBJ1-1, with D unresolved. Germline CDR1 MGHDK, CDR2 SYGVNS. The CDR3 extends over 14 amino acids. V was clipped by 2 bases and J by 4 bases, with 11 bases between them. The CDR3 here is CASSESVGGTEAFF. Written as DNA, the CDR3 is TGTGCCAGCAGTGAAAGTGTGGGCGGCACTGAAGCTTTCTTT. Drawing the rest from reference TRBV25-1 and TRBJ1-1, the complete variable domain is EADIYQTPRYLVIGTGKKITLECSQTMGHDKMYWYQQDPGMELHLIHYSYGVNSTEKGDLSSESTVSRIRTEHFPLTLESARPSHTSQYLCASSESVGGTEAFFGQGTRLTVV.

This clone appeared a few times. Given a far larger clone just one base away, this is likely a sequencing read error. Additional DNA sequences in this sample encode the identical CDR3. This rearrangement joins TRBV29-1 to TRBJ1-1; D perhaps matches TRBD1 (6 bases). V was pared by 7 bases and J by 0 bases, with 12 bases between. The CDR3 runs 13 residues. CDR1 and CDR2 (germline): SQVTM, ANQGSEA. The CDR3 loop is CSGQQGMNTEAFF. CDR3 DNA sequence: TGCAGCGGTCAACAGGGCATGAACACTGAAGCTTTCTTT.

The chain is built from TRBV6-6 and TRBJ2-5; the match to TRBD2 covers 12 bases. The germline gives CDR1 MNHNY, CDR2 SVGAGI (reference sequence). The CDR3 spans 14 residues. The V gene end was trimmed by 5 bases and the J gene end by 5 bases; junction bases not matched to a gene: 3. CDR3 nucleotides: TGTGCCAGCAGTCGGACTAGCGGGAAGGAGACCCAGTACTTC. Translating it yields CASSRTSGKETQYF.

The genes are TRBV7-2 and TRBJ2-7; a weak D match, TRBD1 (6 bases). The length of the CDR3 is 13 residues. Trimming stripped 1 base from V and 6 bases from J, with 10 bases between. Germline assignment: CDR1 SGHTA and CDR2 FQGNSA. In DNA, the CDR3 is TGTGCCAGCAGCTTAGACAGGGAAGGCGAGCAGTACTTC. Amino acid sequence: CASSLDREGEQYF.